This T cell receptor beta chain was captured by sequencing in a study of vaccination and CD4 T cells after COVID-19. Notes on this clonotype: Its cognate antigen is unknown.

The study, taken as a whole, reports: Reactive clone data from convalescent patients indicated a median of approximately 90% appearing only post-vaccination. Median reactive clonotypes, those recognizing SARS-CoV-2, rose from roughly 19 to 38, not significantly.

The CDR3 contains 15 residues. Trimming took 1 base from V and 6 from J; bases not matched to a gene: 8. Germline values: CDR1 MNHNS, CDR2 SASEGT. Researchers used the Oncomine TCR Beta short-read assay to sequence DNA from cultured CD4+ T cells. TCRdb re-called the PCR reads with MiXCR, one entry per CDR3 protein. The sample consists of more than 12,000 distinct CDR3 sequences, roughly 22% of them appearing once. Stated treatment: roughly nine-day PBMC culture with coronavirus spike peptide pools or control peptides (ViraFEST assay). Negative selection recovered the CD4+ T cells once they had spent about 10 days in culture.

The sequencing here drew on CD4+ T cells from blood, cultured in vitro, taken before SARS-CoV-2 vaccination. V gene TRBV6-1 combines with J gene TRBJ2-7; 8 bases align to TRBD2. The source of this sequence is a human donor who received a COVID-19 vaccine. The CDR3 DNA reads TGTGCCAGCAGTGAAGGGCGGGGGGAACGGTCCGAGCAGTACTTC. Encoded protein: CASSEGRGERSEQYF.